The 32 T cell receptor beta chains below were found in one sample sequenced in a study of T cell responses to AZD1222 COVID-19 vaccine. Using immunoSEQ multiplex PCR, the repertoire was profiled, and TCRdb retains in-frame clones only, with some absent. The sample carries about 140,000 clones, 92% recorded once. The sample consisted of peripheral blood, taken on day 0 of AZD1222 vaccination. The source is an adult in good health.

The chain employs TRBV3-1 (or the pseudogene TRBV3-2) and TRBJ1-4, with D possibly TRBD1 on 6 matching bases. This CDR3 has 14 residues. In germline, CDR1 is LGHDT, CDR2 YNNKEL (reference sequence). V lost 2 bases, J lost 6 bases, and 10 bases lay in between. CDR3 coding DNA: TGTGCCAGCAGCCAAAGCAGGGGTGATGAAAAACTGTTTTTT. Translated, it gives CASSQSRGDEKLFF.

The V gene is TRBV27, the J gene TRBJ1-2; 10 bases are a match to TRBD1. CDR1 is MNHEY and CDR2 is SMNVEV in the germline V gene (reference sequence). The V and J ends lost 8 bases and 4 bases, in that order; junction bases with no gene match: 10. CDR3 size: 15 residues. The CDR3 is CASRGTGVFSYGYTF. The CDR3 DNA reads TGTGCCAGCCGGGGGACAGGGGTTTTCTCCTATGGCTACACCTTC.

The table lists this clone with a count of one. The rearrangement uses TRBV28 and TRBJ2-7; 8 bases match TRBD1. The junction had 7 bases not matched to a gene; V was cut back by 6 bases and J by 3 bases. The CDR3 loop spans 14 amino acids. Per the germline V gene, CDR1 is MDHEN and CDR2 is SYDVKM. The CDR3 spells CASRSTGGHYEQYF. CDR3 nucleotide sequence: TGTGCCAGCAGGTCTACAGGGGGTCACTACGAGCAGTACTTC. Based on the CDR3 plus reference TRBV28 and TRBJ2-7, the full variable domain is DVKVTQSSRYLVKRTGEKVFLECVQDMDHENMFWYRQDPGLGLRLIYFSYDVKMKEKGDIPEGYSVSREKKERFSLILESASTNQTSMYLCASRSTGGHYEQYFGPGTRLTVT.

V usage is TRBV4-1 and J usage is TRBJ2-6; unclear D gene. The V and J ends lost 0 bases and 0 bases respectively, with 9 bases between them. The CDR3 covers 17 residues. Germline V gene data show CDR1 as MGHRA and CDR2 as YSYEKL. The CDR3 region has the DNA TGCGCCAGCAGCCAAGAGCCGACAAACTCTGGGGCCAACGTCCTGACTTTC. Translating gives CASSQEPTNSGANVLTF.

This sequence joins TRBV18 and TRBJ2-7; D remains unclear. V lost 2 bases and J lost 1, with 12 bases in between. The germline V gene encodes CDR1 KGHSH and CDR2 LQKENI. The CDR3 has 15 residues. The CDR3 DNA reads as TGTGCCAGCTCACCAACAGTGCCGCGATCCTACGAGCAGTACTTC. It encodes CASSPTVPRSYEQYF. The variable domain in full, with the rest retrieved from reference TRBV18 and TRBJ2-7, is NAGVMQNPRHLVRRRGQEARLRCSPMKGHSHVYWYRQLPEEGLKFMVYLQKENIIDESGMPKERFSAEFPKEGPSILRIQQVVRGDSAAYFCASSPTVPRSYEQYFGPGTRLTVT.

CDR3 DNA: TGTGCCAGCAGTTTACTAGCGGTGAACACCGGGGAGCTGTTTTTT. Protein sequence: CASSLLAVNTGELFF. The chain employs TRBV27 and TRBJ2-2, with 7 bases fitting TRBD2. After removal of 2 bases from V and 1 base from J, the junction contained 1 base not matched to a gene. CDR1 MNHEY and CDR2 SMNVEV come from the germline V gene (reference sequence). This CDR3 has 15 amino acids.

The genes are TRBV5-1 and TRBJ2-2; 7 bases are a match to TRBD2. The germline CDR1 and CDR2 sequences are SGHRS and YFSETQ. The junction had 5 bases not matched to a gene; V was cut back by 1 base and J by 2 bases. This CDR3 is built from 16 residues. The DNA for the CDR3 is TGCGCCAGCAGCTTGCGAGCTAGCGGTAACACCGGGGAGCTGTTTTTT. Protein: CASSLRASGNTGELFF.

V and J are TRBV24-1 and TRBJ2-3; D gene ambiguous. Trimming removed 3 bases at V and 2 bases at J, with 11 bases between. The CDR3 contains 15 residues. CDR1 KGHDR and CDR2 SFDVKD come from the germline V gene. The CDR3 loop is CATSDEVASTDTQYF. As DNA, the CDR3 is TGTGCCACCAGTGATGAGGTAGCTTCCACAGATACGCAGTATTTT.

This sequence joins TRBV10-3 and TRBJ2-3; TRBD2 is a possible D gene (5 bases). The germline V gene has CDR1 ENHRY and CDR2 SYGVKD. This CDR3 is built from 15 residues. The germline V and J ends were trimmed by 0 bases and 4 bases, with 11 bases remaining between them. For the CDR3, the DNA is TGTGCCATCAGTGAGTCACGACGGGAATCAGATACGCAGTATTTT. Its translation: CAISESRRESDTQYF.

V and J are TRBV7-9 and TRBJ1-6; 9 nucleotides line up with TRBD1. This CDR3 has 15 amino acids. Germline CDR1 reads SEHNR; CDR2 reads FQNEAQ (reference sequence). Trimming took 5 bases from V and 10 from J; bases not matched to a gene: 9. CDR3 loop: CASSPPGQGFSPLHF. In DNA, the CDR3 is TGTGCCAGCAGCCCCCCGGGACAGGGTTTCTCACCCCTCCACTTT.

The chain links TRBV9 to TRBJ2-2; possibly TRBD1 for D (6 bases). The CDR3 length is 16 residues. Germline lookup yields CDR1 SGDLS and CDR2 YYNGEE. Trimming left V 4 bases short and J 0 bases short, with 13 bases between. As DNA, the CDR3 is TGTGCCAGCAGCTCCGCCGGGACAACGAACACCGGGGAGCTGTTTTTT. It specifies CASSSAGTTNTGELFF. Based on the CDR3 plus reference TRBV9 and TRBJ2-2, the full variable domain is DSGVTQTPKHLITATGQRVTLRCSPRSGDLSVYWYQQSLDQGLQFLIQYYNGEERAKGNILERFSAQQFPDLHSELNLSSLELGDSALYFCASSSAGTTNTGELFFGEGSRLTVL.

This CDR3 reads CASGPGAQYF. Here the CDR3 DNA reads TGTGCCAGCGGTCCTGGTGCCCAGTACTTC. This chain joins TRBV2 and TRBJ2-5; D remains ambiguous. CDR3 length: 10 residues. Trimming stripped 8 bases from V and 9 bases from J, with 10 bases between. Germline V lookup: CDR1 SNHLY, CDR2 FYNNEI.

This chain joins TRBV2 and TRBJ1-5; 8 positions agree with TRBD1. Germline V gives CDR1 SNHLY, CDR2 FYNNEI. The CDR3 extends over 13 amino acids. The J segment lost 5 bases and the V segment lost 5 bases, leaving 2 bases of the junction unmatched. The CDR3 coding sequence is TGTGCCAGCAGTCCAGGGGGCGATCAGCCCCAGCATTTT. Protein: CASSPGGDQPQHF.

The chain links TRBV27 to TRBJ1-1; D is ambiguous. The CDR3 runs to 14 residues. The germline CDR1 and CDR2 sequences are MNHEY and SMNVEV (reference sequence). Trimming left V 0 bases short and J 2 bases short, with 7 bases between. CDR3 loop: CASSLSPFNTEAFF. CDR3 coding DNA: TGTGCCAGCAGTTTATCGCCCTTTAACACTGAAGCTTTCTTT.

The sample holds one count of this clone. This chain uses TRBV13 with TRBJ1-3; 7 nucleotides line up with TRBD1. The CDR3 length is 15 residues. Germline trimming cut 5 bases from V and 4 bases from J; bases unmatched to any gene: 8. Germline V gene sequence: CDR1 PRHDT, CDR2 FYEKMQ (reference sequence). CDR3 loop: CASSRGTARGNTIYF. CDR3 DNA: TGTGCCAGCAGCCGCGGGACAGCAAGAGGAAACACCATATATTTT.

This clone was seen more than once but under ten times. The chain recombines TRBV10-3 with TRBJ1-1, with 7 bases fitting TRBD1. Germline V gene sequence: CDR1 ENHRY, CDR2 SYGVKD. V lost 6 bases to trimming and J lost 0 bases; unmatched junction nucleotides: 4. This CDR3 comprises 14 residues. The CDR3 DNA follows: TGTGCCATCAGACTAACAGGGGTGAACACTGAAGCTTTCTTT. Amino acids: CAIRLTGVNTEAFF.

The rearrangement links TRBV4-2 to TRBJ2-3; D perhaps matches TRBD2 (7 bases). The CDR3 totals 18 residues. Trimming removed 0 bases from V and 0 bases from J, with 16 bases in between. In germline, CDR1 is LGHNA, CDR2 YNFKEQ. The CDR3 reads CASSQDGRTASSTDTQYF. Written as DNA, the CDR3 is TGTGCCAGCAGCCAAGACGGGAGGACAGCATCTAGCACAGATACGCAGTATTTT.

The chain employs TRBV6-5 and TRBJ1-6; the D is unclear. Germline V gives CDR1 MNHEY, CDR2 SVGAGI. V was clipped by 1 base and J by 4 bases, with 5 bases between them. CDR3 length: 14 residues. This chain's CDR3 is CASSYYSYNSPLHF. The CDR3 nucleotides read TGTGCCAGCAGTTACTACAGTTATAATTCACCCCTCCACTTT.

V is TRBV19 and J is TRBJ1-1; TRBD1 agrees at 7 bases. V was clipped by 6 bases and J by 0 bases; unmatched bases: 22. CDR3 size: 20 residues. The germline V gene encodes CDR1 LNHDA and CDR2 SQIVND (reference sequence). The chain's CDR3 is CASSRNIAAGGFGVNTEAFF. In nucleotides, the CDR3 is TGTGCCAGTAGCCGAAACATAGCGGCAGGGGGTTTTGGAGTGAACACTGAAGCTTTCTTT.

This chain links TRBV20-1 with TRBJ1-2, with TRBD1 as a possible D gene (5 bases). CDR3 length: 11 residues. Per germline, CDR1 DFQATT and CDR2 SNEGSKA (reference sequence). V shed 5 bases and J shed 4 bases, with 8 bases lying between them. The CDR3 loop reads CSAGDGYGYTF. The CDR3 coding sequence is TGCAGTGCTGGGGACGGCTATGGCTACACCTTC.

Only one count was recorded for this clone. The chain is built from TRBV15 and TRBJ2-2; D uncertain. This CDR3 contains 16 residues. Germline V gene data show CDR1 as LNHNV and CDR2 as YYDKDF (reference sequence). Trimming removed 1 base from V and 4 bases from J, with 13 bases in between. The CDR3 is CATSRVLEQPTGELFF. CDR3 DNA sequence: TGTGCCACCAGCAGAGTCCTAGAACAGCCCACCGGGGAGCTGTTTTTT.

V gene TRBV9 combines with J gene TRBJ2-1; D possibly corresponds to TRBD1 (9 bases). CDR1 is SGDLS, CDR2 YYNGEE, per germline. Deletions cut 0 bases from V and 7 bases from J, with 26 bases between. The CDR3 contains 19 residues. The CDR3 here is CASSVGTGGGLAGHNEQFF. In nucleotides, the CDR3 is TGTGCCAGCAGCGTAGGTACAGGGGGCGGATTAGCGGGACATAATGAGCAGTTCTTC. The full variable domain, completed using reference TRBV9 and TRBJ2-1, is DSGVTQTPKHLITATGQRVTLRCSPRSGDLSVYWYQQSLDQGLQFLIQYYNGEERAKGNILERFSAQQFPDLHSELNLSSLELGDSALYFCASSVGTGGGLAGHNEQFFGPGTRLTVL.

V is TRBV5-7 and J is TRBJ2-7, with unresolved D. TRBV5-7 is placed among ORFs of uncertain function. The length of the CDR3 is 17 residues. V lost 0 bases to trimming and J lost 0 bases, with 16 bases between them. The CDR3 DNA is TGTGCCAGCAGCTTGGGACTCCTCCCCTGGAGCTCCTACGAGCAGTACTTC. Translating gives CASSLGLLPWSSYEQYF.

Concerning this clone: The junction and the germline gene differ at one end; a read error may be behind it. The rearrangement links TRBV6-5 to TRBJ2-7; D gene unclear. Germline-derived CDR1 and CDR2 are MNHEY and SVGAGI. This CDR3 has 14 residues. The CDR3 DNA sequence: TGTGCAAGCAGACCGCCCGGGCTTAGATACGAGCAGTACTTC. Translating it yields CASRPPGLRYEQYF.

This chain uses TRBV24-1 with TRBJ2-2; D call uncertain. This CDR3 region has 13 residues. CDR1 is KGHDR and CDR2 is SFDVKD in the germline V gene. V was pared by 4 bases and J by 4 bases, with 6 bases between. This chain's CDR3 is CATSDLSTGELFF. In DNA form, the CDR3 reads TGTGCCACCAGTGACCTAAGCACCGGGGAGCTGTTTTTT.

This clone appeared once. The chain recombines TRBV5-4 with TRBJ1-1; 7 nucleotides align to TRBD1. Germline trimming cut 5 bases from V and 1 base from J; bases unmatched to any gene: 8. CDR1 is SGHNT, CDR2 YYREEE, per germline (reference sequence). CDR3 size: 15 residues. CDR3 residues: CASSLPRDRNTEAFF. The CDR3 region has the DNA TGTGCCAGCAGTCTCCCCAGGGACAGGAACACTGAAGCTTTCTTT.

The rearrangement links TRBV30 to TRBJ1-4; 9 bases fit TRBD1. Germline CDR1 and CDR2: GTSNPN and SVGIG (reference sequence). There are 16 residues in the CDR3. The V gene end was trimmed by 3 bases and the J gene end by 8 bases; junction bases not matched to a gene: 13. The CDR3 DNA sequence: TGTGCCTGGAGCGTTACGACAGGGGGGATTGGAGAAAAACTGTTTTTT. It translates to CAWSVTTGGIGEKLFF. Full variable domain (rest looked up from reference TRBV30 and TRBJ1-4): SQTIHQWPATLVQPVGSPLSLECTVEGTSNPNLYWYRQAAGRGLQLLFYSVGIGQISSEVPQNLSASRPQDRQFILSSKKLLLSDSGFYLCAWSVTTGGIGEKLFFGSGTQLSVL.

This clone was picked up a small number of times. The chain links TRBV7-9 to TRBJ2-2; D is undetermined. V was pared by 1 base and J by 0 bases, with 6 bases between. CDR1 and CDR2 from the germline V gene are SEHNR and FQNEAQ (reference sequence). This CDR3 has 15 amino acids. CDR3 sequence: CASSLGHPNTGELFF. The CDR3 bases are TGTGCCAGCAGCTTAGGGCACCCGAACACCGGGGAGCTGTTTTTT.

This sequence joins TRBV11-2 and TRBJ2-7; TRBD2 matches 7 bases. Germline V gene sequence: CDR1 SGHAT, CDR2 FQNNGV. The CDR3 contains 17 residues. V lost 1 base to trimming and J lost 4 bases; unmatched junction nucleotides: 13. The CDR3 DNA is TGTGCCAGCAGCTTAGTGGGGGGAGGGCGCACGGGGTACGAGCAGTACTTC. It translates to CASSLVGGGRTGYEQYF.

The chain is built from TRBV4-1 and TRBJ2-3, with TRBD2 identical over 14 bases. Per the germline V gene, CDR1 is MGHRA and CDR2 is YSYEKL. With V trimmed by 0 bases and J by 6 bases, 8 bases remained unmatched. The CDR3 spans 18 residues. The CDR3 loop is CASSQDGGLAGVGDTQYF. CDR3 in DNA: TGCGCCAGCAGCCAAGATGGGGGACTAGCGGGAGTTGGGGATACGCAGTATTTT.

V gene TRBV18 combines with J gene TRBJ2-6; unclear D gene. The CDR3 consists of 15 residues. The ends were cut back, 0 bases at V and 0 bases at J, with 3 bases in the middle. Per germline, CDR1 KGHSH and CDR2 LQKENI. The CDR3 sequence is CASSPPGSGANVLTF. The CDR3 nucleotides are TGTGCCAGCTCACCACCGGGCTCTGGGGCCAACGTCCTGACTTTC.

CDR3 bases: TGTGCCAGCAGGGCTAGCAATCAGCCCCAGCATTTT. Its protein product is CASRASNQPQHF. The genes are TRBV25-1 and TRBJ1-5; no clear D gene. Germline V gives CDR1 MGHDK, CDR2 SYGVNS. The CDR3 length is 12 residues. V was trimmed by 6 bases and J by 0 bases, leaving 3 bases between them.